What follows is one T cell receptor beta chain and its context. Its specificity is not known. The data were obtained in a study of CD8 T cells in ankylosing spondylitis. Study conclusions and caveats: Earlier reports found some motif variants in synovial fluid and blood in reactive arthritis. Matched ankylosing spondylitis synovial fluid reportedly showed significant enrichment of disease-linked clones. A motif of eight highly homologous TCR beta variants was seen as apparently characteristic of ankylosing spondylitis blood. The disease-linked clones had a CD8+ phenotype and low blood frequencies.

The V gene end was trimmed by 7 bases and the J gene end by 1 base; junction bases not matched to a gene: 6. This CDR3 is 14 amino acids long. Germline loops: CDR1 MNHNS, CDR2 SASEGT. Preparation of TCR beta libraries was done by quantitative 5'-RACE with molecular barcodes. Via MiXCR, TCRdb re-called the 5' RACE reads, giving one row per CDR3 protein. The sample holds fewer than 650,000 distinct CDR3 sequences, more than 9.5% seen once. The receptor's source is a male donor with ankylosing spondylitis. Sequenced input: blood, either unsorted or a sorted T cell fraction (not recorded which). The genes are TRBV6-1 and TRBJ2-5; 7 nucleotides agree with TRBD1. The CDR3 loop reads CASKRGGTQETQYF. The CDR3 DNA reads TGTGCCAGCAAGCGAGGGGGCACCCAAGAGACCCAGTACTTC.